Listed below are T cell receptor beta chains from one sample, sequenced in a study of blood T cell repertoires in COVID-19. Sequencing was performed with immunoSEQ multiplex PCR; in TCRdb, only in-frame clones are kept and a portion is missing. The repertoire holds approximately 66,000 clones, with roughly 90% as singletons. The sample consisted of peripheral blood. These receptors all come from a man aged 60-69 years with acute or convalescent COVID-19. Each CDR3 is given with its conserved first and last residue. A D gene is named only where the DNA matches it firmly. Size is stated for part of the rows, as once, few or many counts, or as a class when the clone is expanded.

D gene,V gene,clone size,J gene,CDR3 DNA,CDR3 protein
-,TRBV7-3,few,TRBJ1-2,TGTGCCAGCAGCGAAGGGGAGGGCTATGGCTACACCTTC,CASSEGEGYGYTF
-,TRBV2,-,TRBJ2-4,TGTGCCAGTCATATCGGCAAAAACATTCAGTACTTC,CASHIGKNIQYF
-,TRBV9,-,TRBJ1-1,TGTGCCAGCAGCGTAGCTACGTCGAACACTGAAGCTTTCTTT,CASSVATSNTEAFF
-,TRBV27,-,TRBJ1-1,TGTGCCAGCACTCCTCAGTCTCTGAGGACAACGGTGGACACTGAAGCTTTCTTT,CASTPQSLRTTVDTEAFF
-,TRBV6-1,-,TRBJ1-1,TGTGCCAGCAGTGAATCGGGGGACACTGAAGCTTTCTTT,CASSESGDTEAFF
-,TRBV6-4,-,TRBJ2-7,TGTGCCAGCAGACCCGCGGCCGGTGAGCAGTACTTC,CASRPAAGEQYF
-,TRBV27,-,TRBJ2-1,TGTGCCAGCAATCCCCAGGTAACCTACAATGAGCAGTTCTTC,CASNPQVTYNEQFF
-,TRBV11-1,-,TRBJ2-3,TGTGCCAGCAGCTTAGTCAGGGCAGATACGCAGTATTTT,CASSLVRADTQYF
TRBD1,TRBV5-8,once,TRBJ2-5,TGTGCCAGCAGCCCGGGACAGGGGTTTCGGGAGACCCAGTACTTC,CASSPGQGFRETQYF
TRBD1,TRBV19,-,TRBJ1-5,TGTGCCAGTAAGGACAGGGATCAGCAGCCCCAGCATTTT,CASKDRDQQPQHF
-,TRBV6-5,once,TRBJ1-1,TGTGCCAGCAGACCAGGGATCTCGAACACTGAAGCTTTCTTT,CASRPGISNTEAFF